The 21 T cell receptor beta chains in this list originate from one sample, sequenced in a study of PD-1 blockade in classical Hodgkin lymphoma. Documented time point: cycle 4 day 1 (C4D1), after 6 weeks of nivolumab. After autologous stem cell transplantation all patients relapsed, and prior brentuximab vedotin exposure differed between cohorts. TCRdb's copy holds only in-frame clones and misses some; the assay was immunoSEQ multiplex PCR. This sample has 75,000 to 95,000 clones, with 83% found just once. Sequencing was performed on peripheral blood mononuclear cells (PBMCs), taken before the fourth cycle of nivolumab. These receptor sequences come from a human donor with classical Hodgkin lymphoma.

Of note for this clone: Within the sample, other DNA sequences also encode this same CDR3. The chain joins TRBV6-5 to TRBJ1-1, with D possibly TRBD1 on 5 matching bases. The CDR3 length is 14 residues. Germline loops: CDR1 MNHEY, CDR2 SVGAGI. Trimming pared 0 bases from V and 1 base from J, leaving 6 bases between. The CDR3 region has the DNA TGTGCCAGCAGTTACTCGGGGGGGAACACTGAAGCTTTCTTT. Its translation: CASSYSGGNTEAFF.

The V and J genes are TRBV5-1 and TRBJ2-3; D unresolved. Germline-derived CDR1 and CDR2 are SGHRS and YFSETQ. Trimming shortened V by 6 bases and J by 2 bases, and 13 bases separated the two germline ends. The CDR3 spans 14 residues. The CDR3 DNA sequence: TGCGCCAGCATGTCCGAAATAATCACAGATACGCAGTATTTT. It specifies CASMSEIITDTQYF.

The chain has TRBV7-8 and TRBJ2-3; D perhaps matches TRBD2 (6 bases). CDR3 length: 17 residues. Germline V gives CDR1 SGHVS, CDR2 FQNEAQ. The V gene lost 4 bases and the J gene lost 0 bases, with 17 bases spanning the gap. As DNA, the CDR3 is TGTGCCAGCAGCTCGGGCGGCTGGCGGGGCAGCACAGATACGCAGTATTTT. Translating it yields CASSSGGWRGSTDTQYF. Full variable domain (rest looked up from reference TRBV7-8 and TRBJ2-3): GAGVSQSPRYKVAKRGQDVALRCDPISGHVSLFWYQQALGQGPEFLTYFQNEAQLDKSGLPSDRFFAERPEGSVSTLKIQRTQQEDSAVYLCASSSGGWRGSTDTQYFGPGTRLTVL.

The chain recombines TRBV6-5 with TRBJ1-3, with 7 positions matching TRBD1. J lost 4 bases, V lost 5 bases, and 8 bases had no gene match. Germline CDR1 reads MNHEY; CDR2 reads SVGAGI. The CDR3 has 15 residues. CDR3 sequence (DNA): TGTGCCAGCAGTGCCCGACAGGGCTTGGGAAACACCATATATTTT. Amino acids: CASSARQGLGNTIYF.

The V call is TRBV9, the J call TRBJ1-3; D is possibly TRBD1 (6 bases). The V and J ends lost 0 bases and 0 bases respectively, with 13 bases between them. CDR3 size: 17 residues. Germline V gene sequence: CDR1 SGDLS, CDR2 YYNGEE. CDR3 in amino acids: CASSVEAGASSGNTIYF. In DNA, the CDR3 is TGTGCCAGCAGCGTAGAGGCAGGGGCTAGCTCTGGAAACACCATATATTTT.

This chain uses TRBV5-1 with TRBJ2-3; D tentatively fits TRBD1 or TRBD2 (5 bases each). The CDR3 sequence is 14 residues long. Trimming left V 4 bases short and J 2 bases short, with 11 bases between. Germline V gene sequence: CDR1 SGHRS, CDR2 YFSETQ. CDR3 sequence: CASSPRDPTDTQYF. CDR3 DNA: TGCGCCAGCAGCCCCCGGGACCCCACAGATACGCAGTATTTT. The full variable domain, completed using reference TRBV5-1 and TRBJ2-3, is KAGVTQTPRYLIKTRGQQVTLSCSPISGHRSVSWYQQTPGQGLQFLFEYFSETQRNKGNFPGRFSGRQFSNSRSEMNVSTLELGDSALYLCASSPRDPTDTQYFGPGTRLTVL.

The V call is TRBV10-3, the J call TRBJ2-1, with D perhaps TRBD2 (5 bases). V dropped 0 bases and J dropped 0 bases, with 6 bases sitting between them. CDR1 and CDR2 (germline): ENHRY, SYGVKD. The length of the CDR3 is 15 residues. The CDR3 loop reads CAISESDSSYNEQFF. The DNA of the CDR3 is TGTGCCATCAGTGAGTCGGACTCCTCCTACAATGAGCAGTTCTTC.

The chain combines TRBV11-2 with TRBJ2-1; the D gene could be TRBD1 or TRBD2 (5 bases each). V was clipped by 0 bases and J by 0 bases, with 12 bases between them. The CDR3 sequence is 17 residues long. Germline-derived CDR1 and CDR2 are SGHAT and FQNNGV. DNA of the CDR3: TGTGCCAGCAGCTTAGATCCGGGGCGGTCCTCCTACAATGAGCAGTTCTTC. Its translation: CASSLDPGRSSYNEQFF.

The chain links TRBV5-5 to TRBJ2-2; 7 bases are shared with TRBD1. The CDR3 contains 16 residues. Germline V gene data show CDR1 as SGHKS and CDR2 as YYEKEE (reference sequence). J was trimmed by 0 bases and V by 3 bases; bases with no gene match: 5. The CDR3, as DNA: TGTGCCAGCAGCTCCAAGGGGGCCTCGAACACCGGGGAGCTGTTTTTT. Its protein product is CASSSKGASNTGELFF.

V is TRBV19 and J is TRBJ2-6; D is undetermined. The CDR3 has 16 amino acids. Germline values: CDR1 LNHDA, CDR2 SQIVND (reference sequence). The germline V and J ends were trimmed by 0 bases and 0 bases, with 6 bases remaining between them. CDR3 loop: CASSIEGVSGANVLTF. CDR3 coding DNA: TGTGCCAGTAGTATAGAAGGAGTCTCTGGGGCCAACGTCCTGACTTTC.

The chain carries TRBV19 and TRBJ2-7; 7 bases map to TRBD1. Germline loops: CDR1 LNHDA, CDR2 SQIVND (reference sequence). This CDR3 has 14 amino acids. V gave up 5 bases and J gave up 0 bases; unmatched junction bases: 4. The CDR3 DNA sequence: TGTGCCAGTAGTGTCGACAGGGACTCCTACGAGCAGTACTTC. It encodes CASSVDRDSYEQYF.

This chain links TRBV28 with TRBJ2-6; D gene ambiguous. CDR1 and CDR2 (germline): MDHEN, SYDVKM. There are 16 residues in the CDR3. Trimming stripped 2 bases from V and 0 bases from J, with 8 bases between. CDR3 residues: CASSLLADSGANVLTF. The DNA of the CDR3 is TGTGCCAGCAGTTTACTTGCGGACTCTGGGGCCAACGTCCTGACTTTC.

The CDR3 sequence is CASSIGARGAYEQYF. CDR3 bases: TGTGCCAGTAGTATTGGGGCAAGGGGGGCCTACGAGCAGTACTTC. The gene calls are TRBV19 and TRBJ2-7; D possibly uses TRBD1 or TRBD2 (6 bases each). CDR1 and CDR2 from the germline V gene are LNHDA and SQIVND (reference sequence). CDR3 size: 15 residues. Trimming left V 3 bases short and J 2 bases short, with 14 bases between.

The chain joins TRBV11-2 to TRBJ2-7; the match to TRBD1 covers 8 bases. CDR1 and CDR2 (germline): SGHAT, FQNNGV. CDR3 length: 13 amino acids. Losses at the gene ends were 9 bases for V and 4 bases for J; bases not matched to a gene: 8. CDR3 in amino acids: CASGGTGLYEQYF. The DNA of the CDR3 is TGTGCCAGTGGGGGGACAGGACTTTACGAGCAGTACTTC.

The V call is TRBV30, the J call TRBJ2-5; 11 bases map to TRBD1. CDR3 size: 12 residues. Germline CDR1 GTSNPN, CDR2 SVGIG (reference sequence). V shed 5 bases, J shed 5 bases, and the junction held 1 base outside the gene matches. The CDR3 DNA reads as TGTGCCTGGGGGGACAGGGGGGAGACCCAGTACTTC. Encoded protein: CAWGDRGETQYF.

This clone was detected a few times. This chain joins TRBV10-3 and TRBJ2-7; D unresolved. Germline CDR1 and CDR2: ENHRY and SYGVKD. The CDR3 covers 12 residues. Trimming left V 2 bases short and J 3 bases short, with 5 bases between. The CDR3 region is CAISETDYEQYF. The CDR3 coding sequence is TGTGCCATCAGTGAGACAGACTACGAGCAGTACTTC.

V is TRBV28 and J is TRBJ2-2; TRBD2 agrees at 9 bases. Germline lookup yields CDR1 MDHEN and CDR2 SYDVKM. Germline trimming cut 5 bases from V and 0 bases from J; bases unmatched to any gene: 4. CDR3 length equals 16 residues. CDR3 coding DNA: TGTGCCAGCAGTCCTAGCGGGAATACGAACACCGGGGAGCTGTTTTTT. As protein: CASSPSGNTNTGELFF.

This chain links TRBV6-1 with TRBJ1-2; D call uncertain. The V end was cut by 4 bases, the J end by 0 bases, with 9 bases between. Germline lookup yields CDR1 MNHNS and CDR2 SASEGT. The CDR3 has 14 amino acids. The CDR3 sequence: CASSGGVTNYGYTF. CDR3 DNA: TGTGCCAGCAGTGGGGGAGTTACTAACTATGGCTACACCTTC.

The chain links TRBV7-8 to TRBJ2-1; weak D call: TRBD2 (6 bases). The ends were cut back, 0 bases at V and 3 bases at J, with 12 bases in the middle. The CDR3 contains 16 residues. Germline V gene lookup returns CDR1 SGHVS and CDR2 FQNEAQ. CDR3 nucleotide sequence: TGTGCCAGCAGCTTAGCAGGAGGGAACATCTACAATGAGCAGTTCTTC. Its translation is CASSLAGGNIYNEQFF.

This chain connects TRBV7-6 to TRBJ2-1; 10 bases agree with TRBD2. Germline assignment: CDR1 SGHVS and CDR2 FNYEAQ. The V gene end was trimmed by 1 base and the J gene end by 2 bases; junction bases not matched to a gene: 5. This CDR3 is built from 17 residues. This chain's CDR3 is CASSLGLAGHPYNEQFF. The CDR3 DNA reads TGTGCCAGCAGCTTAGGACTAGCGGGCCACCCCTACAATGAGCAGTTCTTC.

The chain employs TRBV5-1 and TRBJ2-5; 9 bases match TRBD2. After removal of 1 base from V and 8 bases from J, the junction contained 6 bases not matched to a gene. CDR1 is SGHRS, CDR2 YFSETQ, per germline. The CDR3 loop spans 14 amino acids. In DNA form, the CDR3 reads TGCGCCAGCAGCTTGCGTGCGCGGGGGGGTACCCAGTACTTC. Translated: CASSLRARGGTQYF.